The 8 T cell receptor beta chains in this list originate from one sample, sequenced in a study of blood T cell repertoires in COVID-19. Using immunoSEQ multiplex PCR, the repertoire was profiled, and TCRdb retains in-frame clones only, with some absent. The sample holds hundreds of thousands of clones, around 90% seen once. The material sequenced was peripheral blood. All receptors derive from a human donor in a cohort sampled during active COVID-19.

This chain connects TRBV7-2 to TRBJ1-1, with D unresolved. Germline V gene lookup returns CDR1 SGHTA and CDR2 FQGNSA. This CDR3 region has 15 residues. With 2 bases removed from V and 0 bases from J, the gap between germline ends came to 10 bases. The DNA of the CDR3 is TGTGCCAGCAGCTTACGGGTCAGAGTGAACACTGAAGCTTTCTTT. This sequence encodes CASSLRVRVNTEAFF. The complete variable domain, with remaining parts taken from reference TRBV7-2 and TRBJ1-1, reads GAGVSQSPSNKVTEKGKDVELRCDPISGHTALYWYRQSLGQGLEFLIYFQGNSAPDKSGLPSDRFSAERTGGSVSTLTIQRTQQEDSAVYLCASSLRVRVNTEAFFGQGTRLTVV.

The chain recombines TRBV7-8 with TRBJ1-6; 7 bases agree with TRBD1. Germline loops: CDR1 SGHVS, CDR2 FQNEAQ. The CDR3 runs 16 residues. V lost 4 bases, J lost 1 base, and 4 bases stayed unmatched. The CDR3 DNA is TGTGCCAGCAGCTCACGACAGGGATCCTATAATTCACCCCTCCACTTT. It yields the protein CASSSRQGSYNSPLHF.

J is TRBJ1-2 and V is TRBV6-5; 8 nucleotides align to TRBD1. V lost 0 bases, J lost 7 bases, and 4 bases stayed unmatched. The germline gives CDR1 MNHEY, CDR2 SVGAGI. The CDR3 is 14 amino acids. CDR3 DNA: TGTGCCAGCAGTTACTCCAGGGGGCAGGGTGGCTACACCTTC. Its translation: CASSYSRGQGGYTF.

This rearrangement joins TRBV7-2 to TRBJ2-1; D is unresolved. CDR3 length equals 11 residues. Trimming stripped 3 bases from V and 6 bases from J, with 3 bases between. CDR1 and CDR2 from the germline V gene are SGHTA and FQGNSA. CDR3 in DNA: TGTGCCAGCAGCTTCCTCAATGAGCAGTTCTTC. This codes for CASSFLNEQFF.

The rearrangement uses TRBV4-1 and TRBJ2-2; D unclear. Germline V gene lookup returns CDR1 MGHRA and CDR2 YSYEKL. V was clipped by 0 bases and J by 1 base, with 15 bases between them. The CDR3 is 18 residues long. Here the CDR3 DNA reads TGCGCCAGCAGCCAAGATAGTAGGAGCATCGAGAACACCGGGGAGCTGTTTTTT. Amino acids: CASSQDSRSIENTGELFF.

The gene calls are TRBV5-4 and TRBJ2-7; perhaps TRBD2 as D (5 bases). In germline, CDR1 is SGHNT, CDR2 YYREEE (reference sequence). The CDR3 length is 14 residues. Trimming took off 3 bases at V and 3 bases at J, with 13 bases between the two ends. CDR3 residues: CASSSSGSFYEQYF. The CDR3 nucleotides read TGTGCCAGCAGCTCCAGTGGGAGTTTCTACGAGCAGTACTTC.

The chain carries TRBV4-1 and TRBJ1-2; D perhaps matches TRBD1 (5 bases). Trimming removed 2 bases at V and 4 bases at J, with 8 bases between. CDR3 length equals 13 residues. Germline CDR1 is MGHRA and CDR2 is YSYEKL. CDR3 DNA: TGCGCCAGCAGCCAACAGGGTCTCTATGGCTACACCTTC. This gives the protein CASSQQGLYGYTF.

The V and J genes are TRBV18 and TRBJ2-6; D is possibly TRBD1 (5 bases). The germline V gene has CDR1 KGHSH and CDR2 LQKENI. V lost 3 bases, J lost 1 base, and 10 bases lay in between. The CDR3 is 16 amino acids. DNA for the CDR3: TGTGCCAGCTCACCCTCGACAGAGTCTGGGGCCAACGTCCTGACTTTC. Protein sequence: CASSPSTESGANVLTF.